The clone carrying this TCR beta chain was found a few times. Its antigen is unidentified. In TCRdb, the RT-PCR reads were re-called with MiXCR into one record per CDR3 protein. The repertoire holds about 700,000 distinct CDR3 sequences, with approximately 15% as singletons. The sample belongs to a study of response to subunit inactivated influenza vaccine. Notes on the study in general: The authors suggested that few new T cells are recruited per seasonal influenza vaccination.

The V gene's germline CDR1 is DFQATT and CDR2 SNEGSKA (reference sequence). V trimming: 4 bases; J trimming: 1 base; junction bases outside the gene matches: 8. The CDR3 has 16 residues. This receptor was taken from a man over 45 who received an inactivated influenza vaccine. The source material was PBMCs from blood, sampled 14 to 15 days before vaccination. This chain links TRBV20-1 with TRBJ2-7, with 12 bases aligning to TRBD1. This CDR3 reads CSATGTGGIRSYEQYF. Here the CDR3 DNA reads TGCAGTGCTACGGGGACAGGGGGCATTCGGTCCTACGAGCAGTACTTC.